Listed here is a single T cell receptor beta chain. Its antigen remains unknown. This specimen comes from a study of cytomegalovirus exposure and HLA in healthy donors. About the research overall: Genotyping of 430 or so donors showed that 65% to 90% belonged to the Caucasian-associated ancestry cluster.

13 Jbeta primers and 60 Vbeta primers were used for the PCR. The protocol was immunoSEQ multiplex PCR, while the TCRdb copy is restricted to in-frame clones and leaves out a portion. The sample yields about 160,000 clones, approximately 83% seen once. Study observations and caveats: Reportedly, cytomegalovirus status was diagnosed with high sensitivity and specificity. Donor immune exposure was known only as CMV serostatus. Under in vitro conditions, three CMV-associated chains were confirmed as specific for CMV antigens.

What was sequenced was PBMCs. The origin of this receptor is a woman younger than 30 in good health and CMV-seronegative.

Here the CDR3 reads CASSRQGDYGYTF. The CDR3 DNA reads as TGTGCCAGCTCCCGACAGGGGGACTATGGCTACACCTTC. The chain has TRBV18 and TRBJ1-2; the match to TRBD1 covers 9 bases. CDR1 and CDR2 (germline): KGHSH, LQKENI. V lost 6 bases, J lost 3 bases, and 2 bases stayed unmatched. This CDR3 region has 13 residues.